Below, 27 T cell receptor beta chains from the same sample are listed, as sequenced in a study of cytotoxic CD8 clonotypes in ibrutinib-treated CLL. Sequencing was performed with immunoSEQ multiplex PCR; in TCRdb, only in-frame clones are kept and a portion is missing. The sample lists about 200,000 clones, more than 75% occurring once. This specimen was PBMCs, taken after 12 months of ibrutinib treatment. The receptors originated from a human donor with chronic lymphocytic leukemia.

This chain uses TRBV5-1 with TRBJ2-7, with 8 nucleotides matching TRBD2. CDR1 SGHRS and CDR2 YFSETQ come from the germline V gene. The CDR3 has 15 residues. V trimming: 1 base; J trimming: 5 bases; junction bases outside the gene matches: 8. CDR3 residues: CASSLIPGGMNEQYF. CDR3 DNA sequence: TGCGCCAGCAGCTTGATCCCGGGGGGGATGAACGAGCAGTACTTC.

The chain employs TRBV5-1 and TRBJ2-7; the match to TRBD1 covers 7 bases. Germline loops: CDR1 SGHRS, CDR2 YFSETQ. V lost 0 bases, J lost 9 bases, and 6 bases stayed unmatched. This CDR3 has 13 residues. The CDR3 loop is CASSLGGQTWQYF. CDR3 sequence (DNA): TGCGCCAGCAGCTTGGGGGGACAGACATGGCAGTACTTC.

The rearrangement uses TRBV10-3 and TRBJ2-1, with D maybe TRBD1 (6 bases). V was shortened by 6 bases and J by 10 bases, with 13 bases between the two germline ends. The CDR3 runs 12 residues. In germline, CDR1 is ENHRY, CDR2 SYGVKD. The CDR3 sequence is CAISSTQGEQFF. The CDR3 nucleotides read TGTGCCATCAGCTCAACCCAGGGGGAGCAGTTCTTC.

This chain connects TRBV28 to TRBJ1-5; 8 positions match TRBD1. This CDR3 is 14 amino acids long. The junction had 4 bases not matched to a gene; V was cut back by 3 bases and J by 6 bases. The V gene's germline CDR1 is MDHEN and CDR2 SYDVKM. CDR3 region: CASSFVRGLQPQHF. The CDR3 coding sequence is TGTGCCAGCAGTTTCGTCAGGGGGCTTCAGCCCCAGCATTTT.

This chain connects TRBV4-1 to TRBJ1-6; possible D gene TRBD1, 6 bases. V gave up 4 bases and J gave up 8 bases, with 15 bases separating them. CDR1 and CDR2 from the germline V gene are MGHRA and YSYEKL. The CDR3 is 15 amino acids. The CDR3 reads CASSRGQVRDSPLHF. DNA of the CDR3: TGCGCCAGCAGCCGGGGGCAGGTCAGGGATTCACCCCTCCACTTT.

CDR3 in amino acids: CSVVPPPETQYF. The CDR3, as DNA: TGCAGCGTTGTCCCGCCACCGGAGACCCAGTACTTC. The chain is built from TRBV29-1 and TRBJ2-5; D unresolved. Trimming took off 4 bases at V and 5 bases at J, with 11 bases between the two ends. The V gene's germline CDR1 is SQVTM and CDR2 ANQGSEA. This CDR3 has 12 residues.

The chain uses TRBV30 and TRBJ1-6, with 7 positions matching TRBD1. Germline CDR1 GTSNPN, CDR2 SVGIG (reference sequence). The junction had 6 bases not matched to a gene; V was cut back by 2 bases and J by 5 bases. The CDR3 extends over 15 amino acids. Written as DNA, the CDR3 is TGTGCCTGGAGTATTACAGGGGTCGATAATTCACCCCTCCACTTT. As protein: CAWSITGVDNSPLHF.

The chain's CDR3 is CASGRGRETQYF. CDR3 bases: TGTGCCAGTGGCAGGGGGCGAGAGACCCAGTACTTC. The chain combines TRBV11-2 with TRBJ2-5; 8 bases are shared with TRBD1. V shed 9 bases and J 4 bases; nucleotides not matched to a gene: 4. Germline CDR1 SGHAT, CDR2 FQNNGV. This CDR3 is 12 amino acids long.

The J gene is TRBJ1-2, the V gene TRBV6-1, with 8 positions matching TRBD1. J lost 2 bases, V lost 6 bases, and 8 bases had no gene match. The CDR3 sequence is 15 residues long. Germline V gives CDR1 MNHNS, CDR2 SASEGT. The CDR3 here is CASRPGQGANYGYTF. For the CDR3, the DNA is TGTGCCAGCAGGCCCGGACAGGGAGCCAACTATGGCTACACCTTC.

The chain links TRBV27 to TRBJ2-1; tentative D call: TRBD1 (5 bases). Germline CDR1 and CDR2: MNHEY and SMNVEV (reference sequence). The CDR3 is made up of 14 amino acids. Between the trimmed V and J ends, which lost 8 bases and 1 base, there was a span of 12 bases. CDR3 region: CASGLGRSYNEQFF. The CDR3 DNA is TGTGCCAGCGGCCTGGGGCGGTCCTACAATGAGCAGTTCTTC.

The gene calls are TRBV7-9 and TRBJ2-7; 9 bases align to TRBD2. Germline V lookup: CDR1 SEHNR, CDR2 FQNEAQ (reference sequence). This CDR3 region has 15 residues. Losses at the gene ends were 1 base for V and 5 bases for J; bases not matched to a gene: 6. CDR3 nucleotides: TGTGCCAGCAGCTTAGTCAGCGGGAGGAGCGACGAGCAGTACTTC. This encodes CASSLVSGRSDEQYF. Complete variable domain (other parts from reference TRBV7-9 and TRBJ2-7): DTGVSQNPRHKITKRGQNVTFRCDPISEHNRLYWYRQTLGQGPEFLTYFQNEAQLEKSRLLSDRFSAERPKGSFSTLEIQRTEQGDSAMYLCASSLVSGRSDEQYFGPGTRLTVT.

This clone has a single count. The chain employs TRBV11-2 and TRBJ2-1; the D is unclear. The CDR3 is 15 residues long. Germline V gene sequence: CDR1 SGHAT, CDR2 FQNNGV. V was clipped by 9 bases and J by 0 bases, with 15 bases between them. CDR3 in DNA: TGTGCCAGTCTTATGGGGATTAGCTCCTACAATGAGCAGTTCTTC. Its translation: CASLMGISSYNEQFF.

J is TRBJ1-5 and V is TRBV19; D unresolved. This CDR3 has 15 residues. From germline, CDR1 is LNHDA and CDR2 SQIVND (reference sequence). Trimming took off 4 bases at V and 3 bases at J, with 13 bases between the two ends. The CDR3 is CASSTYGDFNQPQHF. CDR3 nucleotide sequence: TGTGCCAGTAGTACGTACGGCGATTTCAATCAGCCCCAGCATTTT.

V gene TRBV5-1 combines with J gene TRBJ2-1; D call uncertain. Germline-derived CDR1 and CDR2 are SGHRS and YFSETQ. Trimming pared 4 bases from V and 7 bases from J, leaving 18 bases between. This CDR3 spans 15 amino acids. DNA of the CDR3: TGCGCCAGCAGCATCCTAGGAGTAGATGGAAATGAGCAGTTCTTC. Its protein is CASSILGVDGNEQFF.

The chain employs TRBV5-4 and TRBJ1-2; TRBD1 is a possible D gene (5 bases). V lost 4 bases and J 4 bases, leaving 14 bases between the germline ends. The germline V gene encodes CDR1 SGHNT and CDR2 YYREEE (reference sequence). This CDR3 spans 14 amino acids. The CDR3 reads CASSPSRDAYGYTF. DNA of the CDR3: TGTGCCAGCAGCCCGAGCAGGGACGCCTATGGCTACACCTTC.

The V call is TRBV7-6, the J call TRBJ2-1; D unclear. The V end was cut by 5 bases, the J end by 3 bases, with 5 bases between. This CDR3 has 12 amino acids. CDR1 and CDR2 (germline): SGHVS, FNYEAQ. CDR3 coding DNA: TGTGCCAGCAGCCCTAACTACAATGAGCAGTTCTTC. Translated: CASSPNYNEQFF.

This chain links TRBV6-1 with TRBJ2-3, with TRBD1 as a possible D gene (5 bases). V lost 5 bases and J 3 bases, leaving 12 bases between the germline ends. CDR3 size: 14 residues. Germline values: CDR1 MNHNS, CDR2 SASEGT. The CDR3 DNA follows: TGTGCCAGCAGTCGACTCCAGGGAACAGATACGCAGTATTTT. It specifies CASSRLQGTDTQYF.

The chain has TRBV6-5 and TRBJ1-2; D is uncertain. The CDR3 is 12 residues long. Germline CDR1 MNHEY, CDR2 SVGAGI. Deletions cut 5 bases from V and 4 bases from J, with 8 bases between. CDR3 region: CASSPLGYGYTF. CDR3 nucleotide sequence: TGTGCCAGCAGTCCCCTGGGCTATGGCTACACCTTC.

As DNA, the CDR3 is TGTGCCAGCAGTCTCGGGTCAGGGCCCGATACGCAGTATTTT. The encoded protein is CASSLGSGPDTQYF. The chain combines TRBV7-8 with TRBJ2-3, with D perhaps TRBD1 (5 bases). Germline V gene lookup returns CDR1 SGHVS and CDR2 FQNEAQ. The CDR3 extends over 14 amino acids. Trimming took 6 bases from V and 6 from J, leaving 16 bases between them.

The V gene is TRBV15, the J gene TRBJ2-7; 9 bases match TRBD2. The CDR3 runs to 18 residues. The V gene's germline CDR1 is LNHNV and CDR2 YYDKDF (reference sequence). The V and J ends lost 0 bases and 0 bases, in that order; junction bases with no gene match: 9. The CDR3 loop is CATSRDLDSGGSSYEQYF. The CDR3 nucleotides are TGTGCCACCAGCAGAGATCTCGATAGCGGGGGTTCCTCCTACGAGCAGTACTTC.

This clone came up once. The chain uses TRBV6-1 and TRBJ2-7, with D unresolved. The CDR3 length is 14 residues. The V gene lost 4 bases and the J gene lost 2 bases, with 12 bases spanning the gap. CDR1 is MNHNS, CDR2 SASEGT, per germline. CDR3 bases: TGTGCCAGCAGTGTTCCGGGTGCCCCCTACGAGCAGTACTTC. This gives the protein CASSVPGAPYEQYF.

The CDR3 reads CASSYVPRGEQYF. The CDR3 coding sequence is TGTGCCAGCAGTTACGTTCCGCGAGGGGAGCAGTACTTC. This chain uses TRBV6-5 with TRBJ2-7, with a tentative D call TRBD2 (5 bases). The CDR3 is made up of 13 amino acids. In germline, CDR1 is MNHEY, CDR2 SVGAGI. V was cut by 2 bases and J by 7 bases, with 12 bases left in between.

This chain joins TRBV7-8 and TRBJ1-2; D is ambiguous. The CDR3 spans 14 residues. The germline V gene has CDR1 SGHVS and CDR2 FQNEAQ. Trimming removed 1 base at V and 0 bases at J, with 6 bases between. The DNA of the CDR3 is TGTGCCAGCAGCTTAGGTCCGACTAACTATGGCTACACCTTC. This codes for CASSLGPTNYGYTF.

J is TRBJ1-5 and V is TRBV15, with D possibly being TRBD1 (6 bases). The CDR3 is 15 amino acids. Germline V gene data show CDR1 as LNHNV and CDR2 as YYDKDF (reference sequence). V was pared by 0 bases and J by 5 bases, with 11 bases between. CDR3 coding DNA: TGTGCCACCAGCAGAGAACAGGGTTATTATCAGCCCCAGCATTTT. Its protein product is CATSREQGYYQPQHF. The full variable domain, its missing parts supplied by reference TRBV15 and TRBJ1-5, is DAMVIQNPRYQVTQFGKPVTLSCSQTLNHNVMYWYQQKSSQAPKLLFHYYDKDFNNEADTPDNFQSRRPNTSFCFLDIRSPGLGDTAMYLCATSREQGYYQPQHFGDGTRLSIL.

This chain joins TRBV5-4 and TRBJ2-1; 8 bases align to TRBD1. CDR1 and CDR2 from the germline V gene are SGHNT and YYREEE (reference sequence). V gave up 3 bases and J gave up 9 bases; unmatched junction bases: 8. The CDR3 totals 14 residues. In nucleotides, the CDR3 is TGTGCCAGCAGCTCCCCCGACAGGGGCGGTGAGCAGTTCTTC. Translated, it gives CASSSPDRGGEQFF.

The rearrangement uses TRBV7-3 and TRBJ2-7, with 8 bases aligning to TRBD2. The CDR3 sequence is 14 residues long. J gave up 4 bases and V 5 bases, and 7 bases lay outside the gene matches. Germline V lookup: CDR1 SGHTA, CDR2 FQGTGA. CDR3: CASSPGGLGYEQYF. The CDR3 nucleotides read TGTGCCAGCAGCCCGGGGGGACTAGGGTACGAGCAGTACTTC.

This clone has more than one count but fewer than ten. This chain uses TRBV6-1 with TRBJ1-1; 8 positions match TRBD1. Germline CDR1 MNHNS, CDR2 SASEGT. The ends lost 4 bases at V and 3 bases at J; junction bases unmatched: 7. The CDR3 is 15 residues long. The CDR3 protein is CASSVRDRRDTEAFF. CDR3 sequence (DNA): TGTGCCAGCAGTGTAAGGGACAGGAGGGACACTGAAGCTTTCTTT.